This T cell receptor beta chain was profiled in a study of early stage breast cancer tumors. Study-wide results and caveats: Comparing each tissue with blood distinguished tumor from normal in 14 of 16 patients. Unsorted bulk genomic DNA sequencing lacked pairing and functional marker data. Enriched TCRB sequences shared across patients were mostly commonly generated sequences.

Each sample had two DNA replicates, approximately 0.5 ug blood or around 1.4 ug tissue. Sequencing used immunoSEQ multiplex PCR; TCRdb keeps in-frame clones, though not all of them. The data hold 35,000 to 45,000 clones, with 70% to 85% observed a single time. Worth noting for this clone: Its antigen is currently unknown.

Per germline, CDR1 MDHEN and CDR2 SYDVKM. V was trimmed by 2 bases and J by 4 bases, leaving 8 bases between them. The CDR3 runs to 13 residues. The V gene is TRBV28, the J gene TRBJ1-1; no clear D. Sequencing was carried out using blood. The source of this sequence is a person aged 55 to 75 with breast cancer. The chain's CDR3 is CASSLVWGTEAFF. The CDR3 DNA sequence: TGTGCCAGCAGTTTAGTTTGGGGCACTGAAGCTTTCTTT.